This TCR beta chain was recovered during a study of cytomegalovirus exposure and HLA in healthy donors (dated by TCRdb to the late 2010s). A note on the overall study: According to an earlier analysis of a few hundred of the donors, 150 million to 200 million T cells yielded 100 million or so unique TCR beta sequences and more than 250 Gb of sequence data. Alongside the repertoire data, information on donor age, sex, ethnicity and CMV serostatus was compiled. Rather than using new phenotypic data, the later analysis identified candidate immune exposures from TCR beta sequences and from how often those sequences occurred across donors. An early release covering roughly 600 HLA-typed donors comprised around 300 gigabases of sequencing data and approximately 80 million unique TCR sequences. The aim of the study was to test whether cataloging public T cell receptors could identify signatures of past pathogen exposure. Genome-wide SNP genotypes for about 65% of the 666 donors were used in a later genetic analysis, which treated that subset as a discovery cohort. The study used immunosequencing to profile the T cell repertoires of approximately 640 subjects and linked those repertoires to cytomegalovirus serostatus. To predict cytomegalovirus infection status, the study combined high-throughput TCR immunosequencing, statistical association of individual TCRs with disease status, and machine learning. Among the roughly 400 genotyped donors, approximately 81% belonged to the genetic ancestry cluster associated with self-reported Caucasian donors. An earlier analysis of some 500 of the donors applied high-throughput TCR beta sequencing to assess whether each TCR beta V gene segment acted as functional or pseudogenic. The number of typed donors differed by locus: roughly 620-630 for A, B, C, DRB1 and DQB1; 522 for DQA1; 600 to 610 for DPA1; and 400 to 480 for DPB1. HLA typing included class I and class II loci at four-digit resolution. Besides the first cohort of hundreds of subjects, a separate validation cohort made up of around 120 different subjects was used. All discovery cohort repertoires had been generated on a single sequencing platform. Because of strong linkage in the cohort, 4 to 6 DR-DQ haplotypes were treated as single units for association and clustering. To study patterns of TCR occurrence, a later analysis re-analyzed previously published TCR beta repertoires from several hundred donors and added high-resolution HLA genotyping. Among some 410 genotyped donors of the cohort, an average of approximately 240,000 unique TCR beta nucleotide sequences was sequenced per donor, of which 15% to 20% were non-productive.

Libraries came from the immunoSEQ multiplex PCR assay. A mixture of 60 forward primers for TCR Vbeta segments and 13 reverse primers for TCR Jbeta segments was used in the multiplex PCR. The CDR3 region of rearranged TCR beta genes was amplified from genomic DNA by a multiplex PCR assay. Amplified TCR beta libraries were sequenced as 87-base-pair reads on the Illumina HiSeq System. The authors' pipeline ran thus. A later analysis tallied 75 million to 95 million unique TCR beta chains across the 666 repertoires, and some 10 million of those chains were shared by two or more donors. Raw reads were error-corrected and collapsed into unique sequences by a nearest-neighbor algorithm in which closely related sequences were merged to remove PCR and sequencing errors. CDR3 sequences were aligned to IMGT reference sequences to assign V, D and J gene segments. For a sequence to be retained, a match of at least six nucleotides was required to both a V gene segment and a J gene segment. A rearrangement was called productive if the CDR3 had no stop codons and remained in frame with V and J, and every other rearrangement was called non-productive. Following IMGT convention, CDR3 was defined as the stretch from the second conserved V-encoded cysteine up to the conserved J-encoded phenylalanine. The earlier analysis of 500 to 600 of the donors excluded sequences that lacked an unambiguous match to a single V gene segment. In an earlier analysis of several hundred of the donors, V segments were called functional above 56.7% productive rearrangements and were called segregating when the between-donor standard deviation exceeded 5%. A statistical classification framework was built for diagnosing cytomegalovirus status from the catalog of TCR beta chain sequences. In a later analysis, TCR nucleotide sequences were compared against IMGT/GENE-DB human TR gene sequences so that V and J genes could be assigned. The TCRdist pipeline was used in a later analysis to assign CDR3 sequences and most-parsimonious VDJ recombination scenarios. In a later analysis, each TCR beta chain was defined by its CDR3 amino acid sequence together with its V-gene family, and reads without a unique V-gene family were excluded. As a way to deal with suspected cross-contamination and a sequencing artifact, a later analysis dropped approximately 590 nucleotide sequences that were highly shared and had low generation probability. A later analysis calculated a clonal expansion index for each public chain from normalized within-repertoire ranks of inferred template counts. In a later analysis, generation probabilities were computed using a VDJ recombination model fitted to out-of-frame rearrangements, and the results were checked against IGoR. Hypergeometric tests were used in a later analysis to score TCR-TCR, TCR-HLA and TCR-CMV co-occurrence, with a repertoire-size bias correction applied to the TCR pairs. A later analysis estimated false discovery rates by permuting HLA or CMV assignments 20 times. In a later analysis, co-occurring TCRs were grouped using DBSCAN, and TCRdist sequence similarity was added for clustering within HLA-allele-positive subsets. Repertoires with fewer than 30,000 or more than 120,000 public chains were left out of co-occurrence clustering, as were five repertoires with anomalous nucleotide sharing. The immuneACCESS repertoire file appears here via TCRdb, limited to in-frame rearrangements. These files lack a portion of the clones; in checked studies, under half of the deficit traces to unresolved V genes, and the cause of the others is not known. The V and J calls and the clone size are those of that table, but D and trimming were determined from the DNA. The sample table records about 150,000 clones; under 85% of these occur just once. The ten largest clones represent roughly 2.8% of the sample.

CDR1 is given as SQVTM and CDR2 as ANQGSEA, both from the germline V gene. The CDR3 numbers 14 residues from cysteine through phenylalanine. CDR3 DNA only is kept here, 42 bases in frame from base 1. Compared with germline, V lacks 3 bases and J lacks 1 base; bases without a gene match: 3. The paper's findings and limits, for the study overall: Linkage disequilibrium might explain the correlated functional status among segregating V segments, but an unknown experimental factor could not be excluded. Sequencing depth was assumed to be roughly uniform across donors in the presence/absence analyses, though that assumption may not hold. When HLA alleles, especially DR and DQ, strongly co-occurred, TCR associations were difficult to assign to individual alleles. The classifier was reported to diagnose cytomegalovirus status with high specificity and sensitivity in both the original and validation cohorts. In a later analysis, HLA-associated TCR beta chains showed more clonal expansion and lower generation probabilities than non-associated chains that were equally common. Several of the top co-occurrence clusters appeared to be linked to parvovirus B19, influenza, CMV and Epstein-Barr virus, according to a later analysis. A later analysis found that TCR association rates varied across HLA loci, with DRB1 alleles showing the most associated TCRs and HLA-C alleles the fewest. Across donors, most TCR sequences were observed very rarely, whereas some public TCRs were present in many individuals. Only TCR beta chains were sequenced in this cohort, and the absence of alpha or paired-chain data limited detectable features. Because HLA typing was missing for some donors at each locus, association tests included only the typed subset. Some IMGT-functional V segments, including TRBV6-2 and TRBV6-3, could not be distinguished by the 87-base-pair reads and were therefore excluded. An association between a missense DCLRE1C variant and V-gene and J-gene trimming of TCR beta chains was found in a later genetic analysis and replicated in an independent cohort. An earlier analysis of roughly 570 of the donors showed that most TCR beta V segments appeared in productive rearrangements either about 90% or about 30% of the time, which broadly matched IMGT annotations. It was suggested by the authors that the approach could potentially be generalized to other disease states and immunological phenotypes. A cluster of highly shared sequence variants was judged likely to be a technical artifact of the sequencing pipeline. Fewer than 20 rarely observed V segments, including chromosome 9 orphons, were excluded from the earlier analysis of some 590 of the donors because counts were too low. According to a later analysis, most CMV-associated TCR beta chains appeared to be HLA-restricted, and the HLA associations seemed to be driven largely by CMV exposure. At a false discovery rate of 0.05, a later analysis linked under 20,000 TCR beta sequences to specific HLA alleles. For the cohort, immune exposure information was limited to CMV serostatus. A further reported finding was that TCR beta sequences accurately predicted the HLA-A and HLA-B alleles for most subjects in the first cohort. In vitro tests confirmed that three of the cytomegalovirus-associated TCR beta chains recognize cytomegalovirus antigens. A total of fewer than 200 TCR beta chains were listed by the study as associated with cytomegalovirus. A later genetic analysis reported fewer N-insertions in productive TCRs among donors in an Asian-associated ancestry cluster than the roughly 620-donor mean.

The cohort comprised approximately 700 healthy bone marrow donors. At the time of sampling, every cohort member was nominally healthy, though immune exposures that went unrecorded were likely present. The donor was CMV seronegative and was included in the group of approximately 350 seronegative cohort members. Each donor provided a peripheral blood sample, and peripheral blood mononuclear cells were used for TCR beta sequencing. Genomic DNA extraction from the blood cell samples was performed with the Qiagen DNeasy Blood Extraction Kit. A remark on this clone: This receptor's antigen is unknown. No base-level quality is on record; no much larger clone is a single base apart.

This TCR came from a man between 18 and 35 years old in good health and CMV-seronegative. The rearranged chain carries TRBV29-1 and TRBJ2-3; the central 8 bases match TRBD2. Sequencing used PBMCs. Here the CDR3 is given as CSVDGGVRTDTQYF. The sequence in DNA is TGCAGCGTTGACGGGGGGGTTCGCACAGATACGCAGTATTTT.